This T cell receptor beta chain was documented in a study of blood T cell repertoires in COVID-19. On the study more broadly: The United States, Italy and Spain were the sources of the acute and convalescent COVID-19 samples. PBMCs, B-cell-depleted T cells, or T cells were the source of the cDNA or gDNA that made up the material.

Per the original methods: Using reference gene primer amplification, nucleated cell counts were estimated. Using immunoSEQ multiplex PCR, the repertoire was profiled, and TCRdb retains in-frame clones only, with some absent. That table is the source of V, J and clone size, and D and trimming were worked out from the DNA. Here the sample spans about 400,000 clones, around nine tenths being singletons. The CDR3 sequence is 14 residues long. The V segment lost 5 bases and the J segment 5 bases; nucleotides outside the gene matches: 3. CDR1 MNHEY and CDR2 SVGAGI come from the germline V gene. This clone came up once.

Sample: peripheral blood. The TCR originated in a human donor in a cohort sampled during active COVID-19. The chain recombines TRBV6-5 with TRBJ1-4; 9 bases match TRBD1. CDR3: CASSRDRVNEKLFF. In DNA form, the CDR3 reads TGTGCCAGCAGTCGGGACAGGGTAAATGAAAAACTGTTTTTT.